Presented here are 21 T cell receptor beta chains from one specimen sequenced in a study of Graves' ophthalmopathy and Graves' hyperthyroidism. The authors amplified TCR beta CDR3 regions, and they did so from RNA transcripts for repertoire sequencing. After a first-round RT-PCR with HTBI primers, a second-round multiplex PCR was run. TCRdb analysed the multiplex PCR reads with MiXCR anew, one entry per CDR3 protein. This sample has just over 600,000 distinct CDR3 sequences, with approximately 21% found just once. The sequencing input was peripheral blood. The receptors originated from a woman aged 18-30 years with stable Graves' hyperthyroidism. Some clones in this sample may be carry-over from other donors' samples.

In its sample, this clonotype was seen a few times. The chain carries TRBV6-1 and TRBJ1-2; the match to TRBD1 covers 7 bases. The trim removed 6 bases at V and 6 bases at J, leaving 7 bases unmatched. The germline CDR1 and CDR2 sequences are MNHNS and SASEGT. The length of the CDR3 is 13 residues. The CDR3 DNA sequence: TGTGCCAGCAGCAATGACAGGGTTGATGGCTACACCTTC. Residues: CASSNDRVDGYTF.

This clonotype was observed many times. V is TRBV11-2 and J is TRBJ2-7; 8 bases are shared with TRBD1. The V and J ends lost 6 bases and 2 bases, in that order; junction bases with no gene match: 12. The CDR3 is 16 residues long. Germline V gene data show CDR1 as SGHAT and CDR2 as FQNNGV. Here the CDR3 reads CASSDNRDRSPYEQYF. The CDR3 nucleotides read TGTGCCAGCAGTGACAACCGGGACAGGAGTCCCTACGAGCAGTACTTC.

This clonotype was seen only a few times. V usage is TRBV29-1 and J usage is TRBJ1-1, with TRBD1 matching over 7 bases. Germline CDR1 is SQVTM and CDR2 is ANQGSEA. The CDR3 spans 13 residues. Germline trimming cut 3 bases from V and 5 bases from J; bases unmatched to any gene: 6. As DNA, the CDR3 is TGCAGCGTTGACGCAGGGGGAAAAACTGAAGCTTTCTTT. It encodes CSVDAGGKTEAFF. Looking up the rest from reference TRBV29-1 and TRBJ1-1 gives the full variable domain: SAVISQKPSRDICQRGTSLTIQCQVDSQVTMMFWYRQQPGQSLTLIATANQGSEATYESGFVIDKFPISRPNLTFSTLTVSNMSPEDSSIYLCSVDAGGKTEAFFGQGTRLTVV.

This clonotype was seen at least ten times. V and J are TRBV6-1 and TRBJ1-1; 7 bases are shared with TRBD1. V shed 4 bases and J 2 bases; nucleotides not matched to a gene: 10. The V gene's germline CDR1 is MNHNS and CDR2 SASEGT. The CDR3 covers 16 residues. CDR3 bases: TGTGCCAGCAGTGGCCGACAGGGTACACACAACACTGAAGCTTTCTTT. Amino acids: CASSGRQGTHNTEAFF.

The sample holds many counts of this clonotype. The chain has TRBV19 and TRBJ1-3, with D unclear. Looked up from germline, CDR1 is LNHDA and CDR2 is SQIVND (reference sequence). This CDR3 is built from 14 residues. V lost 5 bases, J lost 0 bases, and 8 bases lay in between. The CDR3 protein is CASSGPASGNTIYF. The CDR3 DNA is TGTGCCAGTAGTGGTCCAGCCTCTGGAAACACCATATATTTT. The whole variable domain, remainder taken from reference TRBV19 and TRBJ1-3, is DGGITQSPKYLFRKEGQNVTLSCEQNLNHDAMYWYRQDPGQGLRLIYYSQIVNDFQKGDIAEGYSVSREKKESFPLTVTSAQKNPTAFYLCASSGPASGNTIYFGEGSWLTVV.

This clonotype was recorded at least ten times. The chain has TRBV9 and TRBJ2-5, with 7 bases that match TRBD2. The CDR3 consists of 15 residues. Losses at the gene ends were 3 bases for V and 3 bases for J; bases not matched to a gene: 8. Germline loops: CDR1 SGDLS, CDR2 YYNGEE. This CDR3 reads CASSAGAAGEETQYF. CDR3 nucleotide sequence: TGTGCCAGCAGCGCGGGAGCGGCGGGGGAAGAGACCCAGTACTTC.

This clonotype was seen a few times. With a much larger clone just one base away, this may be a read error. This chain links TRBV7-3 with TRBJ1-1, with D perhaps TRBD1 (5 bases). Germline V gives CDR1 SGHTA, CDR2 FQGTGA. The CDR3 runs 16 residues. This chain's CDR3 is CASSLTRETDNTEACF. The CDR3, as DNA: TGTGCCAGCAGCTTAACGAGGGAGACAGACAACACTGAAGCTTGCTTT.

The chain links TRBV6-5 to TRBJ2-5; D is possibly TRBD1 (5 bases). The CDR3 extends over 13 amino acids. V shed 7 bases and J shed 4 bases, with 13 bases lying between them. Germline CDR1 MNHEY, CDR2 SVGAGI. In DNA form, the CDR3 reads TGTGCCAGCATTAGAGCCCAGGGAGAGACCCAGTACTTC. Amino acids: CASIRAQGETQYF.

For this clonotype: A much more abundant neighbour one base away suggests this may be a read error. This chain uses TRBV5-1 with TRBJ2-7, with TRBD2 as a possible D gene (5 bases). There are 14 residues in the CDR3. CDR1 and CDR2 (germline): SGHRS, YFSETQ. The V end lost 0 bases, the J end lost 5 bases, and 12 bases lay between the germline ends. This CDR3 reads CASSLEGSGNEQYF. As DNA, the CDR3 is TGCGCCAGCAGCTTGGAGGGTTCGGGAAACGAGCAGTACTTC.

This clonotype was seen repeatedly, ten times or more. Without the conserved terminal phenylalanine or tryptophan, this CDR3 likely stems from a read error. V usage is TRBV5-1 and J usage is TRBJ2-5; 7 bases agree with TRBD1. Germline V CDR1 and CDR2: SGHRS, YFSETQ. The length of the CDR3 is 16 residues. V was pared by 4 bases and J by 2 bases, with 11 bases of the junction left unmatched. Here the CDR3 DNA reads TGCGCCAGCAGCCGCCTGCTAGGGACAGATCAAGAGACCCAGTACTCC. This codes for CASSRLLGTDQETQYS.

This clonotype was seen only a few times. The V gene is TRBV19, the J gene TRBJ1-5; perhaps TRBD1 as D (5 bases). Germline V CDR1 and CDR2: LNHDA, SQIVND (reference sequence). V was pared by 3 bases and J by 1 base, with 25 bases between. The length of the CDR3 is 20 residues. The CDR3 region has the DNA TGTGCCAGTAGTATGGGTGGTATCTCGTCGGGGCATAACAGCAATCAGCCCCAGCATTTT. It encodes CASSMGGISSGHNSNQPQHF.

This clonotype has more than one count but fewer than ten. A read error may be the cause here, since a much bigger clone is one base away. The chain is built from TRBV9 and TRBJ2-7, with D maybe TRBD2 (5 bases). Deletions cut 2 bases from V and 6 bases from J, with 27 bases between. This CDR3 is built from 18 residues. In germline, CDR1 is SGDLS, CDR2 YYNGEE. CDR3 residues: CASSVYLDRGGRNGEQYF. The CDR3 DNA follows: TGTGCCAGCAGCGTGTACCTCGACCGCGGCGGGCGGAATGGCGAGCAGTACTTC.

This clonotype has ten or more counts. The chain uses TRBV12-3 or TRBV12-4 and TRBJ2-2, with 10 bases identical to TRBD2. J gave up 1 base and V 4 bases, and 3 bases lay outside the gene matches. The CDR3 is made up of 16 amino acids. CDR3 coding DNA: TGTGCCAGCAGTTCACGACTAGCGGGGAACACCGGGGAGCTGTTTTTT. Protein: CASSSRLAGNTGELFF.

The V and J genes are TRBV7-2 and TRBJ2-7, with 10 bases fitting TRBD2. Germline V gives CDR1 SGHTA, CDR2 FQGNSA. The J segment lost 5 bases and the V segment lost 3 bases, leaving 7 bases of the junction unmatched. The CDR3 spans 15 residues. CDR3 nucleotides: TGTGCCAGCAGCTTCTCCGGGACTAGCGTCCACGAGCAGTACTTC. This sequence encodes CASSFSGTSVHEQYF. The complete variable domain, with remaining parts taken from reference TRBV7-2 and TRBJ2-7, reads GAGVSQSPSNKVTEKGKDVELRCDPISGHTALYWYRQSLGQGLEFLIYFQGNSAPDKSGLPSDRFSAERTGGSVSTLTIQRTQQEDSAVYLCASSFSGTSVHEQYFGPGTRLTVT.

V is TRBV6-1 and J is TRBJ1-1, with D perhaps TRBD1 (6 bases). V was shortened by 8 bases and J by 2 bases, with 15 bases between the two germline ends. CDR1 is MNHNS and CDR2 is SASEGT in the germline V gene. The CDR3 is 14 residues long. The CDR3 loop is CASGRRGFNTEAFF. The CDR3 coding sequence is TGTGCCAGCGGACGCAGGGGCTTCAACACTGAAGCTTTCTTT.

V gene TRBV5-1 combines with J gene TRBJ2-7; TRBD1 matches at 9 bases. Germline V gene sequence: CDR1 SGHRS, CDR2 YFSETQ. V lost 3 bases, J lost 1 base, and 11 bases stayed unmatched. The CDR3 totals 17 residues. The CDR3 nucleotides read TGCGCCAGCAGCTCCCCAAGGACAGGGGAATGGTCCTACGAGCAGTACTTC. Amino acids: CASSSPRTGEWSYEQYF.

In its sample, this clonotype was seen many times. The chain is built from TRBV4-1 and TRBJ1-2, with 9 positions matching TRBD1. This CDR3 comprises 15 residues. The germline V gene encodes CDR1 MGHRA and CDR2 YSYEKL. Germline trimming cut 4 bases from V and 4 bases from J; bases unmatched to any gene: 7. The CDR3 region has the DNA TGCGCCAGCAGCCGGGGACAGGGAGTAACCTATGGCTACACCTTC. Encoded protein: CASSRGQGVTYGYTF.

This clonotype showed up many times. The V call is TRBV6-1, the J call TRBJ1-2; TRBD1 matches at 10 bases. This CDR3 has 15 residues. Trimming at V came to 5 bases and at J to 7 bases, leaving 10 bases not matched to a gene. The germline V gene encodes CDR1 MNHNS and CDR2 SASEGT. The DNA of the CDR3 is TGTGCCAGCAGTCCCCGGGACAGGGGTTTAGGTGGCTACACCTTC. Protein sequence: CASSPRDRGLGGYTF.

The chain links TRBV2 to TRBJ2-7; 7 bases agree with TRBD2. The CDR3 runs to 12 residues. CDR1 is SNHLY and CDR2 is FYNNEI in the germline V gene. Trimming took 6 bases from V and 12 from J; bases not matched to a gene: 11. The CDR3 here is CASSMSREVPYF. In nucleotides, the CDR3 is TGTGCCAGCAGCATGTCCCGGGAGGTGCCGTACTTC.

The gene calls are TRBV13 and TRBJ2-7; TRBD1 matches 7 bases. V dropped 6 bases and J dropped 3; count of bases not matched to a gene: 5. Germline V gene lookup returns CDR1 PRHDT and CDR2 FYEKMQ (reference sequence). The CDR3 sequence is 13 residues long. The CDR3 DNA sequence: TGTGCCAGCAGTGACAGGGTCCTCTACGAGCAGTACTTC. Its translation: CASSDRVLYEQYF.

In regard to this clonotype: A much larger clone sits a single nucleotide away, making a read error possible. The chain uses TRBV7-9 and TRBJ1-1; 7 bases are shared with TRBD1. Germline CDR1 is SEHNR and CDR2 is FQNEAQ (reference sequence). This CDR3 has 15 amino acids. This chain's CDR3 is CASRLTGTANTEALF. The CDR3 DNA reads TGTGCCAGCAGACTAACCGGGACAGCTAACACTGAAGCTCTCTTT.